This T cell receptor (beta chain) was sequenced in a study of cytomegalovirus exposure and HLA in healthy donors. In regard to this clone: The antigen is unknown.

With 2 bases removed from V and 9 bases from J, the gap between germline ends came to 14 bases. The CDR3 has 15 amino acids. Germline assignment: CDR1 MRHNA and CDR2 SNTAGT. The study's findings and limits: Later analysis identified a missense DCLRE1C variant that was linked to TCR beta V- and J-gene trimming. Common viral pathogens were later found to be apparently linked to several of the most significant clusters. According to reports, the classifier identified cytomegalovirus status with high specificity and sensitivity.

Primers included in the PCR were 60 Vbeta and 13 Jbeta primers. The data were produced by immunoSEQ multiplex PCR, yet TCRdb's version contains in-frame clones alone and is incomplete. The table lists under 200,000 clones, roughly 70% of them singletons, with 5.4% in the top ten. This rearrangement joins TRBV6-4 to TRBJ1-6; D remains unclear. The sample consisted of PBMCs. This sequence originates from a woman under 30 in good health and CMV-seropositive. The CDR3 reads CASSDPRNGVSPLHF. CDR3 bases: TGTGCCAGCAGTGACCCGAGGAACGGGGTTTCACCCCTCCACTTT.